This TCR beta chain was documented in a study of identical twins. In germline, CDR1 is SEHNR, CDR2 FQNEAQ (reference sequence). V dropped 6 bases and J dropped 8 bases, with 8 bases sitting between them. The length of the CDR3 is 11 residues. One entry per CDR3 protein results from TCRdb running MiXCR on the 5' RACE reads. The sample lists about 900,000 distinct CDR3 sequences; 9% to 15% were seen once. The sample holds many counts of this clonotype. These records were also assigned to another study, of yellow fever vaccine responses in identical twins.

The specimen was PBMCs. The chain joins TRBV7-9 to TRBJ2-1; D gene unclear. This TCR was sampled from a woman between 18 and 30 years old in good health. CDR3 nucleotides: TGTGCCAGCAGGCTTGGCGATGAGCAGTTCTTC. Translating it yields CASRLGDEQFF.